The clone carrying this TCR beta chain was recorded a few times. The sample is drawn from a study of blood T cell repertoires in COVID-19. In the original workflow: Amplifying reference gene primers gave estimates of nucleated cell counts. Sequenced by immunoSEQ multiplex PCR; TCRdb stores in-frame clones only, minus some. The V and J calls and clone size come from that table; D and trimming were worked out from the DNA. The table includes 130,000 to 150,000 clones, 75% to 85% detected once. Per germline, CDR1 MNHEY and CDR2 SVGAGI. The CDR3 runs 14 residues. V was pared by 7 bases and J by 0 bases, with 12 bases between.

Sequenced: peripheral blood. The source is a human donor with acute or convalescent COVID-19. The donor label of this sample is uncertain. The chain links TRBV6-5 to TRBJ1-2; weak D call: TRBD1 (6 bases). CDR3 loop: CASTGTSTNYGYTF. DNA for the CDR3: TGTGCCAGCACCGGGACATCCACTAACTATGGCTACACCTTC.